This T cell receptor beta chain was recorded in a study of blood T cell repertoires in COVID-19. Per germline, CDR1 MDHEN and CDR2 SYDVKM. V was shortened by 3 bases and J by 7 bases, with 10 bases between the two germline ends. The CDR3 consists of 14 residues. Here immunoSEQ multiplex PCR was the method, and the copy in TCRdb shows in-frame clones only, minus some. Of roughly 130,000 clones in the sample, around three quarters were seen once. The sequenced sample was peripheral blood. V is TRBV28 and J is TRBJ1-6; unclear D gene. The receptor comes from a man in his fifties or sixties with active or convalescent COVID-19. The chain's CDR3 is CASSLGASNSPLHF. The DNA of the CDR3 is TGTGCCAGCAGTTTGGGAGCGTCCAATTCACCCCTCCACTTT. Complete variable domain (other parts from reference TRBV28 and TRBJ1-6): DVKVTQSSRYLVKRTGEKVFLECVQDMDHENMFWYRQDPGLGLRLIYFSYDVKMKEKGDIPEGYSVSREKKERFSLILESASTNQTSMYLCASSLGASNSPLHFGNGTRLTVT.